This record looks at one TCR beta chain sequence and its context. Clones were sequenced by immunoSEQ multiplex PCR, and TCRdb holds only the in-frame ones, with some missing. The repertoire holds nearly 55,000 clones, roughly 90% seen once, with around 15% in the top ten. This sample was taken from a study of T cell responses to AZD1222 COVID-19 vaccine. CDR1 is SGHTA, CDR2 FQGNSA, per germline. Deletions cut 5 bases from V and 8 bases from J, with 21 bases between. This CDR3 spans 15 amino acids. Analyses pooled second doses at about 4 or about 12 weeks. V gene TRBV7-2 combines with J gene TRBJ1-1, with D perhaps TRBD1 (6 bases). This receptor was obtained from an adult who received the AZD1222 COVID-19 vaccine. Sequences were derived from peripheral blood, sampled 28 days after the second AZD1222 dose. CDR3 protein: CASSKVSGGAGEAFF. In DNA form, the CDR3 reads TGTGCCAGCAGCAAAGTTTCGGGGGGCGCGGGGGAAGCTTTCTTT.